This TCR beta chain was observed in a study of T cells in narcolepsy. Clones were read by immunoSEQ multiplex PCR, and TCRdb kept only the in-frame ones, dropping some. The data hold tens of thousands of clones, with about four fifths observed a single time. Study-level points and caveats: No autoreactive T cell clone sequences appeared in some memory CD4+ repertoires.

On this clone itself: The antigen is not known.

Source material: CD45RA- memory CD4+ T cells from PBMCs. The origin of this receptor is a human donor with narcolepsy.

The CDR3 is CASSLIRGGTGELFF. CDR3 nucleotide sequence: TGTGCCAGCAGCTTAATTCGAGGGGGCACCGGGGAGCTGTTTTTT. The rearrangement joins TRBV7-2 to TRBJ2-2, with D possibly matching TRBD1 (6 bases). V lost 2 bases to trimming and J lost 4 bases, with 11 bases between them. There are 15 residues in the CDR3. The germline V gene encodes CDR1 SGHTA and CDR2 FQGNSA.